Following are 27 T cell receptor beta chains from one sample sequenced in a study of spatial heterogeneity in lung cancer. Study conclusions and caveats: In tumors, expanded intratumoral alpha and beta TCR counts tracked mutation counts.

These receptors have no known antigen. MiXCR was run by TCRdb on the 5' RACE reads, yielding one entry per CDR3 protein. The sample gives a few thousand distinct CDR3 sequences, roughly a sixth of which show up once; approximately 14% is in the top ten. The time point was: sample taken at primary tumor resection. Sample: lung tumor tissue, taken at surgery. The source is a male donor with early-stage non-small cell lung cancer.

Points on this clonotype: A much larger clone differs by one base, so this may be a read error. The size of this beta chain means little, since it is a stray read in a library made for alpha chains. The V gene is TRBV4-3, the J gene TRBJ2-3; TRBD2 might be the D (6 bases). V was clipped by 3 bases and J by 3 bases, with 16 bases between them. From germline, CDR1 is LGHNA and CDR2 YSLEER. This CDR3 is 16 amino acids long. CDR3 residues: CASSQKPRLVTDTQYF. Written as DNA, the CDR3 is TGCGCCAGCAGCCAGAAACCGAGACTAGTGACAGATACGCAGTATTTT.

As for this clonotype: The library was built for alpha chains, so this beta chain is an off-target read and its size means little. This chain uses TRBV4-1 with TRBJ2-5; 9 bases line up with TRBD1. The CDR3 runs to 14 residues. V trimming: 5 bases; J trimming: 5 bases; junction bases outside the gene matches: 6. Looked up from germline, CDR1 is MGHRA and CDR2 is YSYEKL. The CDR3 spells CASSLQGAGETQYF. The CDR3 bases are TGCGCCAGCAGCTTACAGGGGGCAGGGGAGACCCAGTACTTC.

In regard to this clonotype: This beta chain represents an off-target read in a library built for alpha chains; its size is of limited meaning. The rearrangement links TRBV5-4 to TRBJ2-2; no firm D call. Trimming left V 2 bases short and J 1 base short, with 6 bases between. The germline CDR1 and CDR2 sequences are SGHNT and YYREEE (reference sequence). The CDR3 is 14 residues long. The CDR3 spells CASSFDKNTGELFF. CDR3 in DNA: TGTGCCAGCAGCTTCGACAAGAACACCGGGGAGCTGTTTTTT. The whole variable domain, remainder taken from reference TRBV5-4 and TRBJ2-2, is ETGVTQSPTHLIKTRGQQVTLRCSSQSGHNTVSWYQQALGQGPQFIFQYYREEENGRGNFPPRFSGLQFPNYSSELNVNALELDDSALYLCASSFDKNTGELFFGEGSRLTVL.

Judged by abundance, this clonotype is medium-sized (0.01 to 0.1%). Being off target in a library aimed at alpha chains, this beta chain has a size of little meaning. V usage is TRBV9 and J usage is TRBJ2-5, with TRBD2 matching over 8 bases. Per germline, CDR1 SGDLS and CDR2 YYNGEE. This CDR3 has 14 amino acids. V trimming: 0 bases; J trimming: 3 bases; junction bases outside the gene matches: 1. The CDR3 DNA reads as TGTGCCAGCAGCGTAGGTAGCGGGGAAGAGACCCAGTACTTC. Residues: CASSVGSGEETQYF.

The table lists this clonotype with a few counts. This beta chain is a stray sequence in a library constructed for alpha chains; its clone size is not meaningful. This chain joins TRBV19 and TRBJ1-4; no definite D call. The CDR3 spans 14 residues. Germline V gene sequence: CDR1 LNHDA, CDR2 SQIVND (reference sequence). The V end was cut by 7 bases, the J end by 5 bases, with 14 bases between. As DNA, the CDR3 is TGTGCCAGTAAAACATGGGGTGCCAATGAAAAACTGTTTTTT. Its translation: CASKTWGANEKLFF.

In its sample, this clonotype ranks as medium-sized. Found in a library prepared for alpha chains, this beta chain is an off-target read, and its abundance has little meaning. V is TRBV5-1 and J is TRBJ1-2, with 8 nucleotides matching TRBD1. J gave up 0 bases and V 3 bases, and 10 bases lay outside the gene matches. CDR1 SGHRS and CDR2 YFSETQ come from the germline V gene. The CDR3 is made up of 17 amino acids. CDR3 amino acids: CASSSTWTGQTNYGYTF. CDR3 coding DNA: TGCGCCAGCAGCTCTACCTGGACAGGGCAGACTAACTATGGCTACACCTTC.

Concerning this clonotype: Because the library targeted alpha chains, this beta chain is an off-target read whose size means little. The chain is built from TRBV3-1 and TRBJ1-2; no definite D call. The germline V gene encodes CDR1 LGHDT and CDR2 YNNKEL (reference sequence). V lost 1 base and J lost 3, with 3 bases in between. The CDR3 is 12 amino acids. In DNA form, the CDR3 reads TGTGCCAGCAGCCAAGGGCACTATGGCTACACCTTC. Residues: CASSQGHYGYTF.

This clonotype is categorized as medium-sized. With the library built for alpha chains, this beta chain is off target and its frequency is not meaningful. The chain links TRBV20-1 to TRBJ1-4; D is unresolved. Trimming took 6 bases from V and 8 from J, leaving 16 bases between them. The germline V gene encodes CDR1 DFQATT and CDR2 SNEGSKA (reference sequence). This CDR3 contains 13 residues. CDR3 DNA sequence: TGCAGTGCCCGCCCACCAGGAGGGGAAAAACTGTTTTTT. Protein product: CSARPPGGEKLFF.

To note about this clonotype: The junction differs from germline at one of its ends, possibly a read error. This beta chain is an off-target read within a library intended for alpha chains, so its frequency means little. V usage is TRBV7-7 and J usage is TRBJ1-1; D is ambiguous. This CDR3 region has 13 residues. Germline loops: CDR1 SSHAT, CDR2 FNYEAQ (reference sequence). The CDR3: CASSLGRNTEAFF. CDR3 bases: TGTGCTAGCAGCTTGGGAAGGAACACTGAAGCTTTCTTT.

This clonotype was counted between two and nine times. This beta chain appears as a stray read in a library generated for alpha chains; its size is not informative. The V call is TRBV10-3, the J call TRBJ2-7; perhaps TRBD1 as D (6 bases). Germline CDR1 and CDR2: ENHRY and SYGVKD. The V end lost 3 bases, the J end lost 4 bases, and 10 bases lay between the germline ends. This CDR3 contains 13 residues. The chain's CDR3 is CAISDGTSYEQYF. The CDR3 region has the DNA TGTGCCATCAGTGACGGGACAAGTTACGAGCAGTACTTC.

This clonotype is labeled medium-sized. This beta chain lies outside the target of a library built for alpha chains; its clone size means little. The chain recombines TRBV19 with TRBJ2-1; 8 bases line up with TRBD1. In germline, CDR1 is LNHDA, CDR2 SQIVND (reference sequence). CDR3 size: 17 residues. The ends lost 0 bases at V and 3 bases at J; junction bases unmatched: 7. CDR3 residues: CASSIDHLTGDYNEQFF. Written as DNA, the CDR3 is TGTGCCAGTAGTATAGATCATCTGACAGGGGACTACAATGAGCAGTTCTTC. Complete variable domain (other parts from reference TRBV19 and TRBJ2-1): DGGITQSPKYLFRKEGQNVTLSCEQNLNHDAMYWYRQDPGQGLRLIYYSQIVNDFQKGDIAEGYSVSREKKESFPLTVTSAQKNPTAFYLCASSIDHLTGDYNEQFFGPGTRLTVL.

In the case of this clonotype: Found in a library prepared for alpha chains, this beta chain is an off-target read, and its abundance has little meaning. CDR3 sequence reads: CASSFVPGQGISEQYF. In DNA, the CDR3 is TGCGCCAGCAGCTTTGTCCCGGGACAGGGGATCTCCGAGCAGTACTTC. The V call is TRBV5-1, the J call TRBJ2-7; 10 bases map to TRBD1. V lost 2 bases to trimming and J lost 6 bases; unmatched junction nucleotides: 11. CDR1 is SGHRS and CDR2 is YFSETQ in the germline V gene. CDR3 size: 16 residues.

This clonotype is labeled as medium-sized. Found in a library prepared for alpha chains, this beta chain is an off-target read, and its abundance has little meaning. This chain links TRBV3-1 with TRBJ2-1; D is undetermined. Germline loops: CDR1 LGHDT, CDR2 YNNKEL (reference sequence). The CDR3 is 14 amino acids. Trimming pared 0 bases from V and 9 bases from J, leaving 12 bases between. The CDR3: CASSQDTALGEQFF. The CDR3 nucleotides are TGTGCCAGCAGCCAAGATACCGCGCTAGGTGAGCAGTTCTTC.

This clonotype was picked up a small number of times. The library was built for alpha chains, so this beta chain is an off-target read and its size means little. V is TRBV2 and J is TRBJ2-5; tentative D call: TRBD2 (6 bases). Trimming shortened V by 8 bases and J by 4 bases, and 14 bases separated the two germline ends. The CDR3 runs to 13 residues. Germline CDR1 and CDR2: SNHLY and FYNNEI. CDR3 in DNA: TGTGCCAGCTTTGGAGGTAGCGGAGAGACCCAGTACTTC. It codes for CASFGGSGETQYF.

By frequency in the sample, this clonotype is large (0.1 to 1%). The size of this beta chain means little, since it is a stray read in a library made for alpha chains. This chain uses TRBV4-3 with TRBJ2-1; D might be TRBD1 (5 bases). Trimming took 0 bases from V and 0 from J, leaving 15 bases between them. The CDR3 loop spans 18 amino acids. Germline V lookup: CDR1 LGHNA, CDR2 YSLEER. The CDR3 loop reads CASSQDLWRDSSYNEQFF. The CDR3 coding sequence is TGCGCCAGCAGCCAAGATCTCTGGCGCGACAGCTCCTACAATGAGCAGTTCTTC.

In its sample, this clonotype was seen once. This beta chain slipped into a library made for alpha chains as a stray read, so its size is not meaningful. The chain links TRBV30 to TRBJ1-3, with D hard to call. The CDR3 totals 12 residues. Germline loops: CDR1 GTSNPN, CDR2 SVGIG (reference sequence). Between the trimmed V and J ends, which lost 2 bases and 1 base, there was a span of 3 bases. The CDR3 region has the DNA TGTGCCTGGAGTACTTCTGGAAACACCATATATTTT. It codes for CAWSTSGNTIYF.

A note on this clonotype: The size of this beta chain means little, since it is a stray read in a library made for alpha chains. This rearrangement joins TRBV9 to TRBJ2-1; TRBD2 might be the D (5 bases). This CDR3 spans 16 amino acids. V was clipped by 4 bases and J by 2 bases, with 16 bases between them. Germline CDR1 and CDR2: SGDLS and YYNGEE. The CDR3 loop is CASSPHAGYTYNEQFF. DNA for the CDR3: TGTGCCAGCAGCCCCCACGCGGGCTATACCTACAATGAGCAGTTCTTC.

This clonotype was observed a few times. Since the library was made to target alpha chains, this beta chain is a stray read and its abundance is not meaningful. Here the CDR3 reads CASTQSDAYNEQFF. CDR3 nucleotides: TGTGCCAGCACACAGAGTGATGCTTACAATGAGCAGTTCTTC. The chain carries TRBV6-1 and TRBJ2-1; D is unresolved. CDR1 and CDR2 from the germline V gene are MNHNS and SASEGT. Trimming took off 7 bases at V and 4 bases at J, with 14 bases between the two ends. The CDR3 has 14 amino acids.

The table lists this clonotype with a few counts. The library was prepared for alpha chains; this beta chain is a stray read, so its frequency means little. The CDR3 nucleotides are TGTGCCATCAGAAGGACAGCCGGTGGGGACGAGCAGTACTTC. It codes for CAIRRTAGGDEQYF. The chain recombines TRBV10-3 with TRBJ2-7; TRBD1 is a possible D gene (6 bases). The CDR3 extends over 14 amino acids. The germline V gene encodes CDR1 ENHRY and CDR2 SYGVKD. The V end was cut by 6 bases, the J end by 5 bases, with 17 bases between.

On this clonotype: Because this beta chain is a stray read in a library intended to capture alpha chains, its abundance should not be given much weight. The chain combines TRBV5-5 with TRBJ2-7; D remains ambiguous. V lost 0 bases and J 12 bases, leaving 13 bases between the germline ends. Germline V gene sequence: CDR1 SGHKS, CDR2 YYEKEE (reference sequence). This CDR3 has 12 amino acids. CDR3 residues: CASSLESPWVYF. The CDR3 DNA reads TGTGCCAGCAGCTTGGAGAGTCCTTGGGTGTACTTC. The whole variable domain, remainder taken from reference TRBV5-5 and TRBJ2-7, is DAGVTQSPTHLIKTRGQQVTLRCSPISGHKSVSWYQQVLGQGPQFIFQYYEKEERGRGNFPDRFSARQFPNYSSELNVNALLLGDSALYLCASSLESPWVYFGPGTRLTVT.

By share, this clonotype ranks as medium-sized (0.01 to 0.1%). Within a library made for alpha chains, this beta chain is off target, and its count is uninformative. This chain joins TRBV6-5 and TRBJ2-6; TRBD2 is a possible D gene (6 bases). The CDR3 extends over 16 amino acids. CDR1 is MNHEY and CDR2 is SVGAGI in the germline V gene. Trimming removed 2 bases at V and 0 bases at J, with 8 bases between. The CDR3 region is CASSYRGISGANVLTF. CDR3 bases: TGTGCCAGCAGTTACCGCGGGATCTCTGGGGCCAACGTCCTGACTTTC.

About this clonotype: This beta chain was picked up by a library intended for alpha chains and is off target, so its count carries little meaning. The gene calls are TRBV10-3 and TRBJ2-3; unclear D gene. Trimming took 0 bases from V and 2 from J, leaving 0 bases between them. Germline CDR1 reads ENHRY; CDR2 reads SYGVKD. CDR3 size: 12 residues. The CDR3 protein is CAISESTDTQYF. The CDR3 DNA reads as TGTGCCATCAGTGAGTCCACAGATACGCAGTATTTT.

Judged by abundance, this clonotype is medium-sized (0.01 to 0.1%). Being off target in a library aimed at alpha chains, this beta chain has a size of little meaning. V usage is TRBV29-1 and J usage is TRBJ2-2; D call uncertain. Trimming removed 4 bases at V and 9 bases at J, with 9 bases between. The germline CDR1 and CDR2 sequences are SQVTM and ANQGSEA. There are 11 residues in the CDR3. The CDR3 spells CSVVLSRELFF. The CDR3 bases are TGCAGCGTTGTACTAAGCCGGGAGCTGTTTTTT.

Regarding this clonotype: Since it is a stray read in a library aimed at alpha chains, this beta chain has a size that is not meaningful. CDR3 coding DNA: TGCAGTGCTAGAGATTGGTTAAGCCAAGCTTTCTTT. It codes for CSARDWLSQAFF. The V and J genes are TRBV20-1 and TRBJ1-1; D is undetermined. V lost 0 bases to trimming and J lost 9 bases, with 11 bases between them. Germline lookup yields CDR1 DFQATT and CDR2 SNEGSKA (reference sequence). This CDR3 has 12 amino acids.

By sample share, this clonotype is large. This beta chain is a stray sequence in a library constructed for alpha chains; its clone size is not meaningful. V is TRBV27 and J is TRBJ1-6; TRBD1 is a possible D gene (6 bases). From germline, CDR1 is MNHEY and CDR2 SMNVEV (reference sequence). Deletions cut 3 bases from V and 6 bases from J, with 12 bases between. This CDR3 has 15 residues. The CDR3 loop reads CASSLARQVNSPLHF. CDR3 nucleotide sequence: TGTGCCAGCAGTTTGGCTAGACAGGTTAATTCACCCCTCCACTTT.

In regard to this clonotype: The library was prepared for alpha chains; this beta chain is a stray read, so its frequency means little. The rearrangement joins TRBV6-5 to TRBJ1-6; 7 bases fit TRBD1. From germline, CDR1 is MNHEY and CDR2 SVGAGI. J gave up 7 bases and V 5 bases, and 11 bases lay outside the gene matches. This CDR3 has 16 amino acids. The CDR3 region is CASSQLRTGLNSPLHF. CDR3 DNA sequence: TGTGCCAGCAGTCAACTCAGGACAGGATTAAATTCACCCCTCCACTTT.

This clonotype has at least ten counts. The library was designed around alpha chains, so this beta chain is a stray read whose abundance carries little weight. The chain is built from TRBV7-8 and TRBJ2-5, with TRBD2 identical over 13 bases. V gave up 3 bases and J gave up 4 bases; unmatched junction bases: 5. The CDR3 is 16 residues long. In germline, CDR1 is SGHVS, CDR2 FQNEAQ. The CDR3 loop is CASSLRTSGSGETQYF. CDR3 sequence (DNA): TGTGCCAGCAGCTTGAGGACTAGCGGGAGTGGAGAGACCCAGTACTTC. The variable domain in full, completed from reference TRBV7-8 and TRBJ2-5, reads GAGVSQSPRYKVAKRGQDVALRCDPISGHVSLFWYQQALGQGPEFLTYFQNEAQLDKSGLPSDRFFAERPEGSVSTLKIQRTQQEDSAVYLCASSLRTSGSGETQYFGPGTRLLVL.